This entry features one TCR beta chain sequence. Its antigen remains unknown. The authors extracted RNA and reverse transcribed it into cDNA as the sequencing template. Assay: immunoSEQ multiplex PCR; the TCRdb copy retains only in-frame clones and omits some. Altogether hundreds of thousands of clones are present, roughly three fifths being singletons, with the ten largest covering roughly 1.2%. The data were taken from a study of CD8+ T cells in alopecia areata. General observations from the study: Researchers report lesional scalp, most notably alopecia totalis/universalis, outstripped normal scalp in clonality.

CDR1 is SGHDT, CDR2 YYEEEE, per germline. Trimming shortened V by 5 bases and J by 12 bases, and 15 bases separated the two germline ends. This CDR3 has 12 residues. This sample's treatment: oral pan-JAK inhibitor, 5-10 mg twice daily. Alopecia areata patients provided lesional scalp punch biopsies and peripheral blood, both collected for the study. The genes are TRBV5-6 and TRBJ2-1; D is unresolved. The TCR was taken from a human donor with alopecia areata. The material sequenced was CD4+ T cells sorted from blood, taken at week 44, from a patient treated with tofacitinib. The CDR3 spells CASRSSLVGQFF. Here the CDR3 DNA reads TGTGCCAGCAGGAGCTCCCTGGTGGGGCAGTTCTTC.